This TCR beta chain was captured in a study of blood T cell repertoires in COVID-19 (dated by TCRdb to the early 2020s). Study-wide context: Samples covering the acute and convalescent phases of COVID-19 were provided by collaborators in the United States, Italy and Spain. The material from the prospective study consisted of cDNA or gDNA derived from T cells, B-cell-depleted T cells, or PBMCs. Deeply sampled blood TCRbeta repertoires from subjects exposed to, actively infected with, or recovered from COVID-19 were included in the dataset. The repertoires were released in a freely available public database meant as a resource for research on the immune response to SARS-CoV-2. The samples were drawn from two sources: the first 160 participants of the ongoing ImmuneRACE study, and 950 to 1,500 subjects contributed by 6 global collaborators. The sample metadata nearly always contained a de-identified subject ID, COVID-19 status, age in years and sex. Where available, HLA class I and class II types were obtained from metadata supplied by the sample provider rather than from assay-based typing. Results and caveats for the whole study, not just this receptor: The amount of clinical and demographic metadata varied by source and participant and was provided uncurated.

TCRbeta CDR3 regions were amplified from genomic DNA using the immunoSEQ Assay, a bias-controlled multiplex PCR. Regarding the original processing steps: The number of nucleated cells in each sample was estimated by amplification of reference gene primers within the assay. Sequence reads were collapsed and filtered to measure the absolute abundance of every unique TCRbeta CDR3 rearrangement. Productive Simpson clonality was computed per sample as the square root of Simpson's diversity index over productive rearrangements. In TCRdb, the immuneACCESS table is reduced to in-frame sequences with V and J assigned. These tables do not hold every clone; where another copy was compared, an unresolved V gene accounts for under half, and the others remain unexplained. Clone size and V and J calls were adopted from that table, with D and trimming inferred from the DNA. The sample profile shows about 370,000 clones; 89% of them were found once. The ten largest clones represent 3% of the sample.

A word on this clone: Its cognate antigen has yet to be identified. Base-call qualities are not available, and no considerably larger clone is one nucleotide away.

One collaborating source in Seattle enrolled patients during active infection and followed them longitudinally through the course of disease. Whole blood was collected in K2EDTA tubes by collaborating institutions according to the institutions' own protocols. For TCRbeta analysis, collaborator samples were shipped as frozen whole blood, as isolated PBMCs, or as DNA extracted from either sample type. The sample taken for sequencing was peripheral blood. The clonotype comes from a woman aged 25 to 45 with COVID-19, enrolled during active disease.

The nucleotides read TGTGCCAGTATGAAAGCTGGGACAGCGAACACCGGGGAGCTGTTTTTT. It translates to CASMKAGTANTGELFF. This receptor chain uses TRBV19 and TRBJ2-2, with 7 middle bases fitting TRBD1. Including the terminal cysteine and phenylalanine, the CDR3 comprises 16 residues. Here the CDR3 DNA is all that survives: 48 bases in frame from base 1. Relative to germline, V is missing 7 bases and J is missing 0 bases, with 8 bases of the junction outside any gene match. CDR1 and CDR2 are read off the germline V gene (reference sequence) as LNHDA and SQIVND.